The clone carrying this TCR beta chain was seen once. This sample is part of a study of neoadjuvant anti-PD-1 for oral cavity cancer. V gave up 3 bases and J gave up 6 bases; unmatched junction bases: 7. This CDR3 has 14 residues. Germline V CDR1 and CDR2: MDHEN, SYDVKM. PBMC libraries mostly used around 460 ng of input genomic DNA, with six replicates per sample. Clones were read by immunoSEQ multiplex PCR, and TCRdb kept only the in-frame ones, dropping some. This table holds tens of thousands of clones, approximately 79% found once. The sequence derives from a person aged 35-79 years with oral cavity squamous cell carcinoma. This chain uses TRBV28 with TRBJ1-2; 7 nucleotides align to TRBD1. Sequenced here: PBMCs, sampled before nivolumab (anti-PD-1) treatment. The CDR3 loop reads CASSLMKQGNGYTF. CDR3 in DNA: TGTGCCAGCAGTTTGATGAAACAGGGGAATGGCTACACCTTC.